The subject of this entry is one T cell receptor beta chain. This sample is drawn from a study of T cell changes during pregnancy in multiple sclerosis. The assay was immunoSEQ multiplex PCR, and TCRdb's table has in-frame clones only and misses some. Among around 35,000 clones listed, 80% to 95% were seen once. V dropped 0 bases and J dropped 5 bases, with 7 bases sitting between them. Germline-derived CDR1 and CDR2 are LGHNA and YSLEER. The CDR3 length is 14 residues. The TCR comes from a female donor in good health, enrolled as a control in a pregnancy study. This specimen was CD4+ T cells from peripheral blood mononuclear cells, taken in the third trimester of pregnancy. The rearrangement links TRBV4-3 to TRBJ2-2; tentatively, D is TRBD1 (5 bases). CDR3: CASSQETGTGELFF. The CDR3 nucleotides are TGCGCCAGCAGCCAAGAAACAGGAACCGGGGAGCTGTTTTTT.